This T cell receptor (beta chain) was retrieved from a study of blood T cell repertoires in COVID-19. In the study overall: PBMCs, B-cell-depleted T cells, or T cells provided the cDNA or gDNA that made up the material.

The CDR3 runs 13 residues. Germline loops: CDR1 LGHNA, CDR2 YNFKEQ. V dropped 1 base and J dropped 4 bases, with 7 bases sitting between them. The study recruited people aged about 18 to 95 years across about two dozen US areas. Cohort assignment relied on participant-reported clinical history. Clones were read by immunoSEQ multiplex PCR, and TCRdb kept only the in-frame ones, dropping some. The table has about 310,000 clones, approximately 89% seen once. This TCR was sampled from a woman younger than 45 who had recovered from COVID-19. The chain carries TRBV4-2 and TRBJ1-2, with D unresolved. The sample consisted of PBMCs or T cells enriched from blood (not recorded which). The CDR3 here is CASSQGQSYGYTF. The CDR3 DNA reads TGTGCCAGCAGCCAAGGGCAGTCCTATGGCTACACCTTC.